This T cell receptor (beta chain) emerged from a study of blood T cell dynamics during melanoma immunotherapy. TCRdb keeps only in-frame clones here, not all; method: immunoSEQ multiplex PCR. The table has around 11,000 clones, 89% seen once; the top ten hold more than 20%. Stated time point: week 3, after first cycle of checkpoint inhibitor. The sequences come from blood, collected from a patient treated with checkpoint blockade. This TCR came from a human donor with melanoma.

This CDR3 reads CASSTTRADTQYF. The CDR3 DNA reads TGTGCCAGCAGCACAACTAGGGCAGATACGCAGTATTTT. V is TRBV4-2 and J is TRBJ2-3, with D tentatively TRBD2 (5 bases). Germline V gene data show CDR1 as LGHNA and CDR2 as YNFKEQ. V was shortened by 5 bases and J by 4 bases, with 10 bases between the two germline ends. The CDR3 is 13 residues long.